This T cell receptor (beta chain) originates from a study of a mutant IDH1 vaccine in newly diagnosed glioma. As for the study in general: Vaccination began 4-6 weeks post radiotherapy alone, or with temozolomide cycles.

As to time point: week 11, during vaccination. The vaccine gave 300 ug of a 20-mer mutant IDH1 peptide subcutaneously per dose. For this clone: Its cognate antigen is unknown.

TCRdb keeps only in-frame clones here, not all; method: immunoSEQ multiplex PCR. The table lists around 25,000 clones, roughly 70% of them singletons, with more than 9.5% in the top ten. The CDR3 contains 16 residues. V gave up 1 base and J gave up 2 bases, with 15 bases separating them. Germline loops: CDR1 SGHTA, CDR2 FQGNSA. This material consisted of peripheral blood mononuclear cells (PBMCs), taken from a glioma patient whose treatment included an IDH1 peptide vaccine. The rearrangement uses TRBV7-2 and TRBJ2-7; TRBD1 or TRBD2 may be the D gene (5 bases each). The sequence was obtained from a man aged 18 to 30 with glioma. Some clones in this sample may be carry-over from other donors' samples. CDR3: CASSLEGRDPAYEQYF. The CDR3 nucleotides are TGTGCCAGCAGCTTAGAGGGCAGGGACCCCGCCTACGAGCAGTACTTC.